Presented here are 24 T cell receptor beta chains from one specimen sequenced in a study of identical twins. MiXCR, applied by TCRdb to the 5' RACE reads, yields one record per CDR3 protein. The profile shows about 480,000 distinct CDR3 sequences, 13% to 15% of them singletons. The sample was also reused in another study, on yellow fever vaccine responses in identical twins.

Sequenced sample: CD4+ T cells sorted from blood. All receptors come from a woman in her late teens or twenties in good health.

This clonotype was observed a few times. This chain connects TRBV18 to TRBJ1-4; tentatively, D is TRBD1 (6 bases). The germline V gene has CDR1 KGHSH and CDR2 LQKENI. The CDR3 sequence is 13 residues long. The V gene lost 5 bases and the J gene lost 7 bases, with 11 bases spanning the gap. Here the CDR3 reads CASSAEQGEKLFF. CDR3 in DNA: TGTGCCAGCTCAGCTGAACAGGGTGAAAAACTGTTTTTT.

This chain uses TRBV4-1 with TRBJ2-1, with D tentatively TRBD1 (6 bases). Trimming shortened V by 2 bases and J by 2 bases, and 13 bases separated the two germline ends. Per the germline V gene, CDR1 is MGHRA and CDR2 is YSYEKL. The length of the CDR3 is 16 residues. The CDR3 is CASSQRGTGTYNEQFF. The CDR3 DNA reads as TGCGCCAGCAGCCAAAGGGGAACAGGGACCTACAATGAGCAGTTCTTC.

V gene TRBV27 combines with J gene TRBJ2-4; D gene ambiguous. The germline V gene has CDR1 MNHEY and CDR2 SMNVEV (reference sequence). CDR3 length: 21 amino acids. V gave up 0 bases and J gave up 0 bases, with 24 bases separating them. In nucleotides, the CDR3 is TGTGCCAGCAGTTTATCCTGGACGAAGGACCAACACAAACTAGCCAAAAACATTCAGTACTTC. This sequence encodes CASSLSWTKDQHKLAKNIQYF.

The chain couples TRBV30 to TRBJ2-2, with D perhaps given as TRBD1 or TRBD2 (5 bases each). The CDR3 is made up of 14 amino acids. Between the trimmed V and J ends, which lost 0 bases and 4 bases, there was a span of 9 bases. Germline loops: CDR1 GTSNPN, CDR2 SVGIG (reference sequence). CDR3 in DNA: TGTGCCTGGAGTGTACGAGGGGTCACCGGGGAGCTGTTTTTT. Encoded protein: CAWSVRGVTGELFF.

CDR3 coding DNA: TGCGCCAGCAGCCCGCGGGCGGGCGGGGAGCTGTTTTTT. Translated: CASSPRAGGELFF. The chain is built from TRBV5-1 and TRBJ2-2; possible D gene TRBD2, 5 bases. CDR1 SGHRS and CDR2 YFSETQ come from the germline V gene. The CDR3 extends over 13 amino acids. Trimming removed 4 bases at V and 7 bases at J, with 11 bases between.

This clonotype was detected only a few times. The V and J genes are TRBV28 and TRBJ2-5, with D tentatively TRBD2 (5 bases). Germline CDR1 MDHEN, CDR2 SYDVKM. This CDR3 comprises 16 residues. V was pared by 2 bases and J by 0 bases, with 13 bases between. The CDR3 nucleotides are TGTGCCAGCAGTTTAAAGGTGAAGACTAACCAAGAGACCCAGTACTTC. It translates to CASSLKVKTNQETQYF.

This clonotype was recorded at least ten times. This chain joins TRBV12-3 or TRBV12-4 and TRBJ2-1; TRBD1 matches 8 bases. V was clipped by 6 bases and J by 0 bases; unmatched bases: 4. The CDR3 covers 15 residues. The CDR3 loop reads CASRDRESSYNEQFF. The CDR3, as DNA: TGTGCCAGCAGGGACAGGGAGAGCTCCTACAATGAGCAGTTCTTC.

This rearrangement joins TRBV2 to TRBJ1-1, with TRBD1 matching over 7 bases. The V segment lost 4 bases and the J segment 10 bases; nucleotides outside the gene matches: 6. The germline V gene encodes CDR1 SNHLY and CDR2 FYNNEI. The CDR3 sequence is 12 residues long. The CDR3 spells CASSVDRAAAFF. The CDR3 DNA follows: TGTGCCAGCAGTGTCGACAGGGCGGCAGCTTTCTTT. Combining the CDR3 with reference TRBV2 and TRBJ1-1 gives the whole variable domain EPEVTQTPSHQVTQMGQEVILRCVPISNHLYFYWYRQILGQKVEFLVSFYNNEISEKSEIFDDQFSVERPDGSNFTLKIRSTKLEDSAMYFCASSVDRAAAFFGQGTRLTVV.

This clonotype has a handful of counts. The J gene is TRBJ2-5, the V gene TRBV20-1, with 9 bases matching TRBD1. V lost 5 bases to trimming and J lost 5 bases; unmatched junction nucleotides: 12. Germline V gives CDR1 DFQATT, CDR2 SNEGSKA (reference sequence). There are 15 residues in the CDR3. The chain's CDR3 is CSAHEGQGVLETQYF. In nucleotides, the CDR3 is TGCAGTGCTCATGAGGGACAGGGAGTTTTGGAGACCCAGTACTTC.

This clonotype was recorded a few times. This chain connects TRBV12-3 or TRBV12-4 to TRBJ2-2, with TRBD2 matching over 8 bases. Trimming removed 2 bases from V and 6 bases from J; junction bases left unmatched: 2. This CDR3 has 14 residues. Written as DNA, the CDR3 is TGTGCCAGCAGTTTAAGCGGGAGCGCCGGGGAGCTGTTTTTT. Protein product: CASSLSGSAGELFF.

This chain uses TRBV5-6 with TRBJ2-7; weak D call: TRBD2 (5 bases). The CDR3 contains 13 residues. Germline V gene lookup returns CDR1 SGHDT and CDR2 YYEEEE. The V gene lost 4 bases and the J gene lost 5 bases, with 13 bases spanning the gap. Here the CDR3 reads CASSPDGRDEQYF. CDR3 nucleotide sequence: TGTGCCAGCAGCCCGGATGGGAGAGACGAGCAGTACTTC.

Ten or more counts support this clonotype. The rearrangement uses TRBV29-1 and TRBJ2-5; TRBD2 might be the D (7 bases). The CDR3 runs 15 residues. Germline CDR1 reads SQVTM; CDR2 reads ANQGSEA. Trimming shortened V by 4 bases and J by 5 bases, and 20 bases separated the two germline ends. The CDR3 region is CSVVRVGGALETQYF. The CDR3 nucleotides are TGCAGCGTTGTTCGTGTTGGGGGGGCCCTCGAGACCCAGTACTTC.

This chain connects TRBV7-3 to TRBJ2-7; TRBD1 or TRBD2 may be the D gene (5 bases each). Per germline, CDR1 SGHTA and CDR2 FQGTGA. V lost 5 bases, J lost 2 bases, and 16 bases lay in between. CDR3 length: 15 amino acids. CDR3 region: CASSPSGTIPYEQYF. CDR3 nucleotide sequence: TGTGCCAGCAGCCCCTCAGGGACGATCCCCTACGAGCAGTACTTC.

CDR3 residues: CASSLALAGELFF. The CDR3 DNA is TGTGCCAGCAGCTTAGCGCTAGCCGGGGAGCTGTTTTTT. The rearrangement joins TRBV7-2 to TRBJ2-2; D unclear. The V end was cut by 0 bases, the J end by 6 bases, with 5 bases between. Germline-derived CDR1 and CDR2 are SGHTA and FQGNSA. This CDR3 is built from 13 residues.

This clonotype has more than one count but fewer than ten. This sequence joins TRBV6-2 or TRBV6-3 and TRBJ2-1, with D maybe TRBD2 (6 bases). Germline V gene lookup returns CDR1 MNHEY and CDR2 SVGEGT. The ends were cut back, 5 bases at V and 7 bases at J, with 15 bases in the middle. The CDR3 runs 14 residues. In DNA form, the CDR3 reads TGTGCCAGCAGTCGGGACTTGCCTTCGAATGAGCAGTTCTTC. This translates into CASSRDLPSNEQFF.

The V and J genes are TRBV20-1 and TRBJ1-6; 8 bases line up with TRBD1. V shed 3 bases, J shed 6 bases, and the junction held 4 bases outside the gene matches. The germline V gene has CDR1 DFQATT and CDR2 SNEGSKA (reference sequence). This CDR3 region has 14 residues. CDR3 amino acids: CSARQGAGNSPLHF. The CDR3 DNA is TGCAGTGCTAGGCAGGGGGCAGGTAATTCACCCCTCCACTTT.

This chain connects TRBV6-5 to TRBJ1-5, with D unresolved. Deletions cut 0 bases from V and 2 bases from J, with 11 bases between. Germline V gene sequence: CDR1 MNHEY, CDR2 SVGAGI. The length of the CDR3 is 16 residues. CDR3 DNA: TGTGCCAGCAGTTACTCTCGGGGTTCGGGCAATCAGCCCCAGCATTTT. Translation gives CASSYSRGSGNQPQHF.

This clonotype was observed a few times. The chain couples TRBV4-3 to TRBJ2-1; 8 bases map to TRBD2. The length of the CDR3 is 15 residues. V trimming: 0 bases; J trimming: 8 bases; junction bases outside the gene matches: 6. Germline values: CDR1 LGHNA, CDR2 YSLEER. For the CDR3, the DNA is TGCGCCAGCAGCCAAGATCCAGCGGGAGTTTATGAGCAGTTCTTC. Translated: CASSQDPAGVYEQFF.

The chain is built from TRBV24-1 and TRBJ2-3; 11 bases fit TRBD2. The CDR3 has 15 amino acids. Looked up from germline, CDR1 is KGHDR and CDR2 is SFDVKD. After removal of 9 bases from V and 3 bases from J, the junction contained 7 bases not matched to a gene. The CDR3 reads CATGGVAGGTDTQYF. CDR3 sequence (DNA): TGTGCCACCGGCGGGGTAGCGGGGGGGACAGATACGCAGTATTTT.

The chain employs TRBV19 and TRBJ2-1; 8 nucleotides line up with TRBD2. Germline V lookup: CDR1 LNHDA, CDR2 SQIVND (reference sequence). V lost 4 bases to trimming and J lost 8 bases; unmatched junction nucleotides: 10. This CDR3 is built from 15 residues. CDR3 nucleotide sequence: TGTGCCAGTAGTACCCGACTAGCGTACAATGATGAGCAGTTCTTC. It encodes CASSTRLAYNDEQFF.

This clonotype was seen ten or more times. The chain has TRBV12-3 or TRBV12-4 and TRBJ2-7, with 9 nucleotides matching TRBD2. The ends lost 7 bases at V and 4 bases at J; junction bases unmatched: 8. The CDR3 consists of 14 residues. DNA of the CDR3: TGTGCCAGCACCCGGAGCGGGGGGTATTACGAGCAGTACTTC. This encodes CASTRSGGYYEQYF.

V gene TRBV6-5 combines with J gene TRBJ2-7; possible D gene TRBD1, 6 bases. V was trimmed by 2 bases and J by 0 bases, leaving 11 bases between them. The CDR3 has 15 amino acids. Per germline, CDR1 MNHEY and CDR2 SVGAGI. CDR3 residues: CASSYGVDSSYEQYF. CDR3 nucleotide sequence: TGTGCCAGCAGTTACGGAGTGGACAGCTCCTACGAGCAGTACTTC.

This clonotype has just a few counts. CDR3 DNA sequence: TGTGCCAGCACCGGGCAGCGGGGGGTCAAAAACATTCAGTACTTC. It specifies CASTGQRGVKNIQYF. The chain uses TRBV6-1 and TRBJ2-4, with 9 bases matching TRBD2. CDR3 length equals 15 residues. V trimming: 7 bases; J trimming: 3 bases; junction bases outside the gene matches: 7. The germline CDR1 and CDR2 sequences are MNHNS and SASEGT.

This chain joins TRBV6-1 and TRBJ1-1; the D is unclear. Germline values: CDR1 MNHNS, CDR2 SASEGT. The CDR3 covers 13 residues. V gave up 7 bases and J gave up 1 base, with 10 bases separating them. CDR3 protein: CASTLRRNTEAFF. The DNA of the CDR3 is TGTGCCAGCACCCTACGACGGAACACTGAAGCTTTCTTT.